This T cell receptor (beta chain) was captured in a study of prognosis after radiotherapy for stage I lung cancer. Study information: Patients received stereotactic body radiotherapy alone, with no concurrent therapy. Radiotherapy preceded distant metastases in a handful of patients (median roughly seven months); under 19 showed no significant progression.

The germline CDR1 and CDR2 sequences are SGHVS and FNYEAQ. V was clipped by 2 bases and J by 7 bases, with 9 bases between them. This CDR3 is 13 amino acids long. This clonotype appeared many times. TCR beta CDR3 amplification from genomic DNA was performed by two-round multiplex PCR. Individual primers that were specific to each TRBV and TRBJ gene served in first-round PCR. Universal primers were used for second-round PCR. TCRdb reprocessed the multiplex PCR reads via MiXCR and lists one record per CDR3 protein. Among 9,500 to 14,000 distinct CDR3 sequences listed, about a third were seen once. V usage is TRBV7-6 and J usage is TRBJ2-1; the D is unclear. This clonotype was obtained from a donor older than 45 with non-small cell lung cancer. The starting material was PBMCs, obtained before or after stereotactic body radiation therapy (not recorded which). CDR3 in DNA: TGTGCCAGCAGCTTACATCCGGGTAATGAGCAGTTCTTC. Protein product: CASSLHPGNEQFF.